The rows below give T cell receptor beta chains drawn from one sample of a study of OX40 agonist ivuxolimab in advanced cancers. TCRdb keeps only in-frame clones here, not all; method: immunoSEQ multiplex PCR. Among more than 60,000 clones listed, approximately 90% were seen once. Material: CD4+ or CD8+ T cells sorted from blood, obtained in a trial of the OX40 agonist ivuxolimab. The receptors stem from an adult with an advanced solid tumor such as melanoma, head and neck, liver or kidney cancer. The CDR3 runs from the conserved cysteine through the conserved F or W. The D gene is left open where the match is weak. Expanded clones get a size class; other rows say once, few or many, or leave the size out.

D gene: .; V gene: TRBV18; clone size: .; J gene: TRBJ2-5; CDR3 protein: CASSPRGQGDQETQYF; CDR3 DNA: TGTGCCAGCTCACCCCGGGGGCAGGGTGATCAAGAGACCCAGTACTTC
D gene: .; V gene: TRBV30; clone size: few; J gene: TRBJ1-1; CDR3 protein: CAWSVTNTEAFF; CDR3 DNA: TGTGCCTGGAGTGTGACGAACACTGAAGCTTTCTTT
D gene: .; V gene: TRBV5-1; clone size: .; J gene: TRBJ1-2; CDR3 protein: CASSWDRAAGGYTF; CDR3 DNA: TGCGCCAGCAGCTGGGACCGGGCAGCCGGAGGCTACACCTTC
D gene: .; V gene: TRBV5-4; clone size: .; J gene: TRBJ2-2; CDR3 protein: CASSSGGGVKNTGELFF; CDR3 DNA: TGTGCCAGCAGCTCCGGAGGGGGGGTGAAGAACACCGGGGAGCTGTTTTTT
D gene: TRBD1; V gene: TRBV2; clone size: .; J gene: TRBJ1-2; CDR3 protein: CASRARGAQGYGYTF; CDR3 DNA: TGTGCCAGCAGAGCCAGGGGGGCGCAGGGCTATGGCTACACCTTC
D gene: .; V gene: TRBV2; clone size: once; J gene: TRBJ2-3; CDR3 protein: CATNTLWADTQYF; CDR3 DNA: TGTGCCACCAACACCCTCTGGGCAGATACGCAGTATTTT
D gene: TRBD2; V gene: TRBV5-4; clone size: .; J gene: TRBJ2-2; CDR3 protein: CASSERERGGNTGELFF; CDR3 DNA: TGTGCCAGCAGCGAGAGAGAGCGGGGGGGAAACACCGGGGAGCTGTTTTTT
D gene: .; V gene: TRBV4-1; clone size: .; J gene: TRBJ2-5; CDR3 protein: CASSQDRPERRYQETQYF; CDR3 DNA: TGCGCCAGCAGCCAAGATCGGCCGGAGAGGAGGTACCAAGAGACCCAGTACTTC
D gene: .; V gene: TRBV9; clone size: .; J gene: TRBJ2-3; CDR3 protein: CASSVDGVSGTDTQYF; CDR3 DNA: TGTGCCAGCAGCGTAGACGGGGTTTCGGGCACAGATACGCAGTATTTT
D gene: .; V gene: TRBV19; clone size: .; J gene: TRBJ1-3; CDR3 protein: CATLPGNTIYF; CDR3 DNA: TGTGCCACCTTGCCTGGAAACACCATATATTTT
D gene: TRBD1; V gene: TRBV27; clone size: .; J gene: TRBJ1-4; CDR3 protein: CASSLGQGAVEKLFF; CDR3 DNA: TGTGCCAGCAGTTTAGGTCAGGGGGCGGTTGAAAAACTGTTTTTT
D gene: .; V gene: TRBV15; clone size: .; J gene: TRBJ1-2; CDR3 protein: CATSSQGTYGYTF; CDR3 DNA: TGTGCCACCAGCAGCCAGGGAACCTATGGCTACACCTTC
D gene: .; V gene: TRBV7-2; clone size: .; J gene: TRBJ2-3; CDR3 protein: CASSFLQGGDTQYF; CDR3 DNA: TGTGCCAGCAGCTTTTTGCAGGGGGGAGATACGCAGTATTTT
D gene: .; V gene: TRBV15; clone size: .; J gene: TRBJ2-3; CDR3 protein: CATSRDKSADTQYF; CDR3 DNA: TGTGCCACCAGCAGAGATAAGTCCGCAGATACGCAGTATTTT
D gene: .; V gene: TRBV30; clone size: .; J gene: TRBJ1-4; CDR3 protein: CAWSSGVLPTNEKLFF; CDR3 DNA: TGTGCCTGGAGCTCAGGGGTTCTGCCAACTAATGAAAAACTGTTTTTT
D gene: .; V gene: TRBV29-1; clone size: .; J gene: TRBJ1-5; CDR3 protein: CSVGGSSNQPQHF; CDR3 DNA: TGCAGCGTTGGCGGCAGTAGCAATCAGCCCCAGCATTTT
D gene: .; V gene: TRBV7-6; clone size: .; J gene: TRBJ2-5; CDR3 protein: CASRTGAGSQETQYF; CDR3 DNA: TGTGCCAGCAGAACAGGCGCAGGGAGCCAAGAGACCCAGTACTTC
D gene: .; V gene: TRBV14; clone size: .; J gene: TRBJ2-7; CDR3 protein: CASSQASLVAEQYF; CDR3 DNA: TGTGCCAGCAGCCAAGCTAGTTTGGTTGCCGAGCAGTACTTC
D gene: TRBD1; V gene: TRBV7-3; clone size: .; J gene: TRBJ2-3; CDR3 protein: CASSLETGMITDTQYF; CDR3 DNA: TGTGCCAGCAGCTTGGAGACAGGGATGATCACAGATACGCAGTATTTT
D gene: .; V gene: TRBV18; clone size: .; J gene: TRBJ1-5; CDR3 protein: CASSPKKDNQPQHF; CDR3 DNA: TGTGCCAGCTCACCCAAGAAAGACAATCAGCCCCAGCATTTT
D gene: TRBD2; V gene: TRBV19; clone size: .; J gene: TRBJ2-3; CDR3 protein: CATHPGGAGLGTDTQYF; CDR3 DNA: TGTGCCACCCACCCCGGGGGAGCGGGATTGGGCACAGATACGCAGTATTTT
D gene: .; V gene: TRBV4-3; clone size: .; J gene: TRBJ2-5; CDR3 protein: CASSQDQAAKETQYF; CDR3 DNA: TGCGCCAGCAGCCAAGATCAGGCGGCAAAAGAGACCCAGTACTTC
D gene: TRBD1; V gene: TRBV23-1; clone size: .; J gene: TRBJ1-5; CDR3 protein: CASKIPLQGANQPQHF; CDR3 DNA: TGCGCCAGCAAAATCCCCCTGCAGGGGGCTAATCAGCCCCAGCATTTT
D gene: TRBD1; V gene: TRBV27; clone size: .; J gene: TRBJ1-5; CDR3 protein: CASSLTGTGAFNQPQHF; CDR3 DNA: TGTGCCAGCAGTTTAACCGGGACAGGGGCGTTCAATCAGCCCCAGCATTTT
D gene: TRBD1; V gene: TRBV11-1; clone size: .; J gene: TRBJ1-6; CDR3 protein: CASSPQGDNSPLHF; CDR3 DNA: TGTGCCAGCAGCCCACAGGGGGACAATTCACCCCTCCACTTT
D gene: TRBD1; V gene: TRBV5-6; clone size: .; J gene: TRBJ1-6; CDR3 protein: CASSPKTGTAKNSPLHF; CDR3 DNA: TGTGCCAGCAGCCCCAAAACCGGGACAGCGAAAAATTCACCCCTCCACTTT
D gene: .; V gene: TRBV7-9; clone size: .; J gene: TRBJ1-6; CDR3 protein: CASSSSPPSPLHF; CDR3 DNA: TGTGCCAGCAGCTCATCACCACCCTCACCCCTCCACTTT
D gene: .; V gene: TRBV19; clone size: .; J gene: TRBJ1-1; CDR3 protein: CASSIAGTMNTEAFF; CDR3 DNA: TGTGCCAGTAGTATTGCCGGGACCATGAACACTGAAGCTTTCTTT
D gene: .; V gene: TRBV5-1; clone size: .; J gene: TRBJ1-1; CDR3 protein: CASSVVGGTEAFF; CDR3 DNA: TGCGCCAGCAGCGTGGTCGGGGGCACTGAAGCTTTCTTT
D gene: TRBD1; V gene: TRBV10-1; clone size: .; J gene: TRBJ2-1; CDR3 protein: CASSESGGSNEQFF; CDR3 DNA: TGCGCCAGCAGTGAGTCAGGGGGCTCCAATGAGCAGTTCTTC
D gene: TRBD2; V gene: TRBV5-5; clone size: .; J gene: TRBJ2-5; CDR3 protein: CASSLRGTSERQYF; CDR3 DNA: TGTGCCAGCAGCTTGAGAGGTACTAGCGAGCGCCAGTACTTC
D gene: .; V gene: TRBV11-2; clone size: .; J gene: TRBJ2-4; CDR3 protein: CASSLGQALLAKNIQYF; CDR3 DNA: TGTGCCAGCAGCTTAGGACAGGCGCTACTAGCCAAAAACATTCAGTACTTC
D gene: .; V gene: TRBV7-2; clone size: .; J gene: TRBJ1-4; CDR3 protein: CASSLDQGGEKLFF; CDR3 DNA: TGTGCCAGCAGCTTAGACCAGGGAGGGGAAAAACTGTTTTTT
D gene: TRBD1; V gene: TRBV2; clone size: few; J gene: TRBJ2-5; CDR3 protein: CASSGQTGIMETQYF; CDR3 DNA: TGTGCCAGCAGTGGTCAGACAGGGATCATGGAGACCCAGTACTTC
D gene: TRBD2; V gene: TRBV5-6; clone size: .; J gene: TRBJ2-3; CDR3 protein: CASSLELYGRGTDTQYF; CDR3 DNA: TGTGCCAGCAGCTTGGAACTTTACGGGAGGGGCACAGATACGCAGTATTTT
D gene: .; V gene: TRBV5-4; clone size: .; J gene: TRBJ2-4; CDR3 protein: CASSFQGSDKNIQYF; CDR3 DNA: TGTGCCAGCAGCTTTCAGGGCTCGGACAAAAACATTCAGTACTTC
D gene: .; V gene: TRBV4-2; clone size: few; J gene: TRBJ1-6; CDR3 protein: CASSQEIGRSPLHF; CDR3 DNA: TGTGCCAGCAGCCAGGAAATAGGAAGGTCACCCCTCCACTTT
D gene: .; V gene: TRBV4-1; clone size: .; J gene: TRBJ2-1; CDR3 protein: CASSQAGPSAIEQFF; CDR3 DNA: TGCGCCAGCAGCCAAGCGGGACCTTCGGCCATTGAGCAGTTCTTC
D gene: .; V gene: TRBV19; clone size: .; J gene: TRBJ1-6; CDR3 protein: CASSTTPGTYNSPLHF; CDR3 DNA: TGTGCCAGTAGCACCACCCCGGGGACCTATAATTCACCCCTCCACTTT
D gene: TRBD1; V gene: TRBV7-2; clone size: .; J gene: TRBJ1-3; CDR3 protein: CASSLSPGGGNTIYF; CDR3 DNA: TGTGCCAGCAGCTTATCACCAGGGGGCGGAAACACCATATATTTT